This T cell receptor (beta chain) was captured in a study of T cell responses to AZD1222 COVID-19 vaccine. Study summary: Recipients boosted at about 4 weeks or about 12 weeks are pooled. Whole-study results and caveats: Compared with day 0, the breadth and depth of the Spike-specific TCR repertoire rose significantly after two doses of AZD1222. Regions 160-218 and 743-854 dominated among vaccine-associated CD4 TCRs spanning spike. Seropositive AZD1222 recipients at baseline numbered only five to seven.

The CDR3 runs to 14 residues. Germline V gene lookup returns CDR1 SGHRS and CDR2 YFSETQ. Trimming took 7 bases from V and 5 from J; bases not matched to a gene: 6. The method was immunoSEQ multiplex PCR; TCRdb's version includes in-frame clones alone and lacks a portion of them. The sample records fewer than 110,000 clones, roughly nine tenths being singletons. Regarding this clone: Its antigen is not identified.

The V and J genes are TRBV5-1 and TRBJ2-3; the match to TRBD2 covers 11 bases. This clonotype was sampled from an adult in good health. This specimen consisted of peripheral blood, obtained on day 0 of AZD1222 vaccination. The CDR3 bases are TGCGCCAGCGGAACCGGGACTAGCGGAGATACGCAGTATTTT. Translation gives CASGTGTSGDTQYF.